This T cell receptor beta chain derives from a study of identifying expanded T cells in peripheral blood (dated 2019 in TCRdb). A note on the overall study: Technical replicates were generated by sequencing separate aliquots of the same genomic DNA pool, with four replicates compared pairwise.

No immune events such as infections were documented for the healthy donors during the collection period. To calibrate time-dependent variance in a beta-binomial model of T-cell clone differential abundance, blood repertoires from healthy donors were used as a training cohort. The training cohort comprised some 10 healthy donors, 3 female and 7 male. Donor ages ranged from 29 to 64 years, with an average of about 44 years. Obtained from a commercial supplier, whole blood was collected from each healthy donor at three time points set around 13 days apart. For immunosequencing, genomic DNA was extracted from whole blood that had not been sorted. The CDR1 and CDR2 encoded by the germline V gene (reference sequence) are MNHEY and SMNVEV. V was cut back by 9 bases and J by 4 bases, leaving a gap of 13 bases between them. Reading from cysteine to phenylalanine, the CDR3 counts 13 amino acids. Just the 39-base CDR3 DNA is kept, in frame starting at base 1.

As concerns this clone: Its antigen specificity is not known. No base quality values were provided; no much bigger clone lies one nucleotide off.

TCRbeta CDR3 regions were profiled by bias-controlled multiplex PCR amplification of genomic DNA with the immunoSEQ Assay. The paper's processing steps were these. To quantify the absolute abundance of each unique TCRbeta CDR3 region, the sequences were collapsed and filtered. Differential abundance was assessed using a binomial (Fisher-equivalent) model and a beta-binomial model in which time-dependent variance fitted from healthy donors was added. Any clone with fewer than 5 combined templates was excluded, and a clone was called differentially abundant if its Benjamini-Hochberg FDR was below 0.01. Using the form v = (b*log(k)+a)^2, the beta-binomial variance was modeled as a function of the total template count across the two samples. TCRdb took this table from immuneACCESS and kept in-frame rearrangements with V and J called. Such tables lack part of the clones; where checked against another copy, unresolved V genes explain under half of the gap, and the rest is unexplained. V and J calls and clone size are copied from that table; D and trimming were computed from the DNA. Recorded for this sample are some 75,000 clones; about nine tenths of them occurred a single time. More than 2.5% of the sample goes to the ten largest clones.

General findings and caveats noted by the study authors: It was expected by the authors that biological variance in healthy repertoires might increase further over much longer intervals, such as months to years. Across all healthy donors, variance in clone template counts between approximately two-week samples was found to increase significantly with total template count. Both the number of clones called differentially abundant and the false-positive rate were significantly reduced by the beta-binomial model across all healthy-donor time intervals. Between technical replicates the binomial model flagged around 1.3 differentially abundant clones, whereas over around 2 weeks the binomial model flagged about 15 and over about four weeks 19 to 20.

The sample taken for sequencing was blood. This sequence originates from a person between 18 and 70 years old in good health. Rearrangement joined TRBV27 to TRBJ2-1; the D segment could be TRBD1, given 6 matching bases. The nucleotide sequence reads TGTGCCAGTGGAAGGACAGCATACAATGAGCAGTTCTTC. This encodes CASGRTAYNEQFF.